The rows below give T cell receptor beta chains drawn from one sample of a study of blood T cell repertoires in COVID-19. Data came from immunoSEQ multiplex PCR; TCRdb stores just in-frame clones and leaves some out. The profile shows fewer than 300,000 clones, roughly 84% of them singletons. The sequencing sample was made of peripheral blood. The receptors shown here come from a woman aged 18-29 years with acute or convalescent COVID-19. Each CDR3 is given with its conserved first and last residue. The order of the fields is CDR3 protein, CDR3 DNA, J gene, clone size, D gene, V gene. A D gene is named only where the DNA matches it firmly. Not every row has a clone size; where given, it reads once, few, many or a size class.

CDR3aa: CASTEVLRRSPLHF
CDR3nt: TGTGCCAGTACGGAGGTGTTAAGGCGGTCACCCCTCCACTTT
j_gene: TRBJ1-6
abundance: few
d_gene: .
v_gene: TRBV19

CDR3aa: CASSSGTGTSSPLHF
CDR3nt: TGCGCCAGCAGCTCAGGGACAGGGACGAGTTCACCCCTCCACTTT
j_gene: TRBJ1-6
abundance: .
d_gene: TRBD1
v_gene: TRBV5-1

CDR3aa: CASSQRLAGDSYEQYF
CDR3nt: TGTGCCAGCAGCCAACGACTAGCGGGAGACTCCTACGAGCAGTACTTC
j_gene: TRBJ2-7
abundance: .
d_gene: TRBD2
v_gene: TRBV7-8

CDR3aa: CASSVSSGYNEQFF
CDR3nt: TGTGCCAGCAGCGTATCGAGCGGATATAATGAGCAGTTCTTC
j_gene: TRBJ2-1
abundance: .
d_gene: .
v_gene: TRBV9

CDR3aa: CASSLGAARQLFF
CDR3nt: TGTGCCAGCAGCTTGGGCGCAGCCCGTCAACTGTTTTTT
j_gene: TRBJ1-4
abundance: few
d_gene: .
v_gene: TRBV11-2

CDR3aa: CTSSQDRRGWDTDTQYF
CDR3nt: TGCACCAGCAGCCAAGATCGGAGGGGTTGGGACACAGATACGCAGTATTTT
j_gene: TRBJ2-3
abundance: .
d_gene: .
v_gene: TRBV1

CDR3aa: CASSDPGTGKSNQPQHF
CDR3nt: TGTGCCAGCAGTGACCCCGGGACAGGGAAAAGCAATCAGCCCCAGCATTTT
j_gene: TRBJ1-5
abundance: .
d_gene: TRBD1
v_gene: TRBV6-4

CDR3aa: CASSYPGLNTEAFF
CDR3nt: TGTGCCAGCAGTTACCCAGGTTTGAACACTGAAGCTTTCTTT
j_gene: TRBJ1-1
abundance: .
d_gene: .
v_gene: TRBV6-5

CDR3aa: CASSLGQQIPNEKLFF
CDR3nt: TGTGCCAGCTCACTCGGACAGCAAATTCCCAATGAAAAACTGTTTTTT
j_gene: TRBJ1-4
abundance: .
d_gene: .
v_gene: TRBV18

CDR3aa: CSGVEGTQYF
CDR3nt: TGCAGCGGCGTAGAGGGGACCCAGTACTTC
j_gene: TRBJ2-5
abundance: .
d_gene: .
v_gene: TRBV29-1

CDR3aa: CASREGTSKAYNEQFF
CDR3nt: TGTGCCAGCAGGGAAGGGACTAGCAAAGCCTACAATGAGCAGTTCTTC
j_gene: TRBJ2-1
abundance: .
d_gene: TRBD2
v_gene: TRBV6-7

CDR3aa: CASSSGGTGELFF
CDR3nt: TGTGCCAGCAGTTCAGGAGGCACCGGGGAGCTGTTTTTT
j_gene: TRBJ2-2
abundance: .
d_gene: .
v_gene: TRBV6-6

CDR3aa: CATMDSMNTEAFF
CDR3nt: TGTGCCACCATGGACAGCATGAACACTGAAGCTTTCTTT
j_gene: TRBJ1-1
abundance: .
d_gene: .
v_gene: TRBV24-1

CDR3aa: CASKLGVYSAEAFF
CDR3nt: TGTGCCAGCAAGTTGGGAGTTTACAGCGCTGAAGCTTTCTTT
j_gene: TRBJ1-1
abundance: .
d_gene: .
v_gene: TRBV3-1/TRBV3-2

CDR3aa: CASSSGQTSSEQYF
CDR3nt: TGTGCCAGTAGCTCGGGACAGACGTCAAGCGAGCAGTACTTC
j_gene: TRBJ2-7
abundance: few
d_gene: TRBD1
v_gene: TRBV19

CDR3aa: CASSPQGNYGYTF
CDR3nt: TGTGCCAGCAGTCCCCAGGGCAACTATGGCTACACCTTC
j_gene: TRBJ1-2
abundance: .
d_gene: .
v_gene: TRBV6-5

CDR3aa: CASRGTSGPNEQFF
CDR3nt: TGTGCCAGCAGAGGGACTAGCGGACCCAATGAGCAGTTCTTC
j_gene: TRBJ2-1
abundance: once
d_gene: TRBD2
v_gene: TRBV27

CDR3aa: CASKRGATDTQYF
CDR3nt: TGTGCCAGCAAACGGGGTGCCACAGATACGCAGTATTTT
j_gene: TRBJ2-3
abundance: .
d_gene: .
v_gene: TRBV2

CDR3aa: CASSLVGTGGNTEAFF
CDR3nt: TGCGCCAGCAGCTTGGTTGGGACAGGGGGGAACACTGAAGCTTTCTTT
j_gene: TRBJ1-1
abundance: .
d_gene: TRBD1
v_gene: TRBV5-1

CDR3aa: CASSYTLVGNSSYNEQFF
CDR3nt: TGCGCCAGCAGCTACACATTAGTCGGGAACAGCTCCTACAATGAGCAGTTCTTC
j_gene: TRBJ2-1
abundance: .
d_gene: .
v_gene: TRBV5-1

CDR3aa: CASSPQGLAIGYEQFF
CDR3nt: TGTGCCAGCAGCCCCCAAGGACTAGCTATCGGCTATGAGCAGTTCTTC
j_gene: TRBJ2-1
abundance: .
d_gene: TRBD2
v_gene: TRBV7-3

CDR3aa: CASSYRTSVAYNEQFF
CDR3nt: TGTGCCAGCAGTTACCGCACTAGCGTTGCCTACAATGAGCAGTTCTTC
j_gene: TRBJ2-1
abundance: .
d_gene: TRBD2
v_gene: TRBV6-5

CDR3aa: CASSLKSGSDEQFF
CDR3nt: TGTGCCAGCAGCTTAAAGAGCGGGAGTGATGAGCAGTTCTTC
j_gene: TRBJ2-1
abundance: .
d_gene: TRBD2
v_gene: TRBV7-9

CDR3aa: CASRLEREQFF
CDR3nt: TGTGCCAGCAGGCTAGAACGGGAGCAGTTCTTC
j_gene: TRBJ2-1
abundance: .
d_gene: .
v_gene: TRBV2

CDR3aa: CSASFTEAFF
CDR3nt: TGCAGTGCTAGCTTCACTGAAGCTTTCTTT
j_gene: TRBJ1-1
abundance: .
d_gene: .
v_gene: TRBV20-1

CDR3aa: CATSRVGRGSEKLFF
CDR3nt: TGTGCCACCAGCAGAGTTGGCAGGGGTAGTGAAAAACTGTTTTTT
j_gene: TRBJ1-4
abundance: .
d_gene: .
v_gene: TRBV15

CDR3aa: CAITTTSGVSYNEQFF
CDR3nt: TGTGCCATCACCACGACTAGCGGGGTGTCCTACAATGAGCAGTTCTTC
j_gene: TRBJ2-1
abundance: .
d_gene: TRBD2
v_gene: TRBV10-3

CDR3aa: CASSEEGQILYGYTF
CDR3nt: TGTGCCAGCAGCGAGGAGGGACAGATATTATATGGCTACACCTTC
j_gene: TRBJ1-2
abundance: few
d_gene: TRBD1
v_gene: TRBV9

CDR3aa: CASALDRKHEKLFF
CDR3nt: TGTGCCAGTGCCTTGGACAGGAAACATGAAAAACTGTTTTTT
j_gene: TRBJ1-4
abundance: .
d_gene: TRBD1
v_gene: TRBV19

CDR3aa: CSVEEPSSGNTIYF
CDR3nt: TGCAGCGTTGAAGAACCGAGCTCTGGAAACACCATATATTTT
j_gene: TRBJ1-3
abundance: .
d_gene: .
v_gene: TRBV29-1

CDR3aa: CSVATEPDTQYF
CDR3nt: TGCAGCGTCGCGACAGAGCCAGATACGCAGTATTTT
j_gene: TRBJ2-3
abundance: .
d_gene: .
v_gene: TRBV29-1

CDR3aa: CASSSYPGAEETQYF
CDR3nt: TGTGCCAGCAGCTCCTATCCCGGAGCGGAAGAGACCCAGTACTTC
j_gene: TRBJ2-5
abundance: .
d_gene: .
v_gene: TRBV7-3

CDR3aa: CASSYDSYNEQFF
CDR3nt: TGTGCCAGCAGTTACGACAGTTACAATGAGCAGTTCTTC
j_gene: TRBJ2-1
abundance: .
d_gene: .
v_gene: TRBV6-5

CDR3aa: CASSRAGTSGRSGEQYF
CDR3nt: TGTGCCAGCAGCCGGGCCGGGACTAGCGGGAGATCGGGAGAGCAGTACTTC
j_gene: TRBJ2-7
abundance: few
d_gene: TRBD2
v_gene: TRBV3-1/TRBV3-2

CDR3aa: CASSGLGSRSSTDTQYF
CDR3nt: TGTGCCAGCAGCGGACTCGGGTCTCGTTCTAGCACAGATACGCAGTATTTT
j_gene: TRBJ2-3
abundance: .
d_gene: .
v_gene: TRBV5-4

CDR3aa: CASGLGVIKETQYF
CDR3nt: TGTGCCAGCGGACTTGGCGTGATCAAAGAGACCCAGTACTTC
j_gene: TRBJ2-5
abundance: few
d_gene: .
v_gene: TRBV5-4

CDR3aa: CASSEATGKVKAFF
CDR3nt: TGTGCCAGCAGTGAAGCCACCGGGAAAGTTAAAGCTTTCTTT
j_gene: TRBJ1-1
abundance: .
d_gene: .
v_gene: TRBV2

CDR3aa: CASSSGGAYYGYTF
CDR3nt: TGTGCCAGCAGTAGCGGAGGGGCGTACTATGGCTACACCTTC
j_gene: TRBJ1-2
abundance: .
d_gene: .
v_gene: TRBV6-5

CDR3aa: CASSLDGQGTAGNTIYF
CDR3nt: TGTGCCAGCAGCTTGGACGGACAGGGGACTGCTGGAAACACCATATATTTT
j_gene: TRBJ1-3
abundance: .
d_gene: TRBD1
v_gene: TRBV5-8

CDR3aa: CASSSGGARDREQPQHF
CDR3nt: TGTGCCAGCAGCTCCGGGGGGGCCCGGGACAGGGAACAGCCCCAGCATTTT
j_gene: TRBJ1-5
abundance: .
d_gene: TRBD1
v_gene: TRBV7-3

CDR3aa: CAWSLGTGKVSEQYF
CDR3nt: TGTGCCTGGAGTCTCGGGACAGGGAAAGTAAGCGAGCAGTACTTC
j_gene: TRBJ2-7
abundance: few
d_gene: TRBD1
v_gene: TRBV30

CDR3aa: CSARDVGEQYF
CDR3nt: TGCAGTGCTAGAGATGTCGGCGAGCAGTACTTC
j_gene: TRBJ2-7
abundance: once
d_gene: .
v_gene: TRBV20-1

CDR3aa: CASRAAGAYEQYF
CDR3nt: TGTGCCAGCAGGGCGGCAGGGGCCTACGAGCAGTACTTC
j_gene: TRBJ2-7
abundance: .
d_gene: .
v_gene: TRBV6-5

CDR3aa: CAWSGPLRSGRQNEQFF
CDR3nt: TGTGCCTGGAGTGGCCCCCTCCGGAGCGGGAGGCAGAATGAGCAGTTCTTC
j_gene: TRBJ2-1
abundance: .
d_gene: TRBD2
v_gene: TRBV30